This passage covers 27 T cell receptor beta chains from one sample sequenced in a study of blood T cell repertoires in COVID-19. Using immunoSEQ multiplex PCR, the repertoire was profiled, and TCRdb retains in-frame clones only, with some absent. The table records around 250,000 clones, approximately 86% of them present only once. Material: peripheral blood. These receptors were collected from a woman between 65 and 79 years old with active or convalescent COVID-19.

In its sample, this clone was seen once. The genes are TRBV15 and TRBJ2-2; 7 bases fit TRBD2. The CDR3 totals 15 residues. J was trimmed by 7 bases and V by 6 bases; bases with no gene match: 11. The germline gives CDR1 LNHNV, CDR2 YYDKDF (reference sequence). The CDR3 DNA follows: TGTGCCACCAGAGAAGGCCCGGGAGGAGTCGGGGAGCTGTTTTTT. Amino acid sequence: CATREGPGGVGELFF.

V usage is TRBV11-2 and J usage is TRBJ2-7; 10 nucleotides align to TRBD1. CDR1 SGHAT and CDR2 FQNNGV come from the germline V gene. Trimming took 5 bases from V and 1 from J; bases not matched to a gene: 5. This CDR3 contains 15 residues. CDR3 nucleotides: TGTGCCAGCAGCGACCGGGACAGGGGTTCCTACGAGCAGTACTTC. The encoded protein is CASSDRDRGSYEQYF.

The genes are TRBV27 and TRBJ2-1; D might be TRBD1 (6 bases). CDR1 and CDR2 (germline): MNHEY, SMNVEV (reference sequence). V dropped 6 bases and J dropped 0 bases, with 15 bases sitting between them. The CDR3 runs to 16 residues. The CDR3 loop is CASRRPDRSSYNEQFF. CDR3 in DNA: TGTGCCAGCAGACGACCCGACAGGAGCTCCTACAATGAGCAGTTCTTC.

The J gene is TRBJ2-6, the V gene TRBV6-4; D is possibly TRBD1 (6 bases). The V gene lost 4 bases and the J gene lost 0 bases, with 16 bases spanning the gap. Germline V gene lookup returns CDR1 MRHNA and CDR2 SNTAGT. The CDR3 consists of 18 residues. CDR3 sequence: CASSGHPGHPSGANVLTF. The CDR3 coding sequence is TGTGCCAGCAGTGGACATCCGGGACACCCCTCTGGGGCCAACGTCCTGACTTTC.

This clone has only a few counts. The gene calls are TRBV3-1 (or the pseudogene TRBV3-2) and TRBJ1-2, with TRBD1 as a possible D gene (5 bases). This CDR3 is built from 15 residues. V was shortened by 3 bases and J by 4 bases, with 15 bases between the two germline ends. CDR1 is LGHDT and CDR2 is YNNKEL in the germline V gene (reference sequence). The CDR3 sequence is CASSQALGGAYGYTF. The CDR3 nucleotides are TGTGCCAGCAGCCAGGCCCTCGGGGGAGCCTATGGCTACACCTTC.

The chain carries TRBV7-6 and TRBJ1-1; no clear D. Germline assignment: CDR1 SGHVS and CDR2 FNYEAQ. The ends were cut back, 4 bases at V and 4 bases at J, with 13 bases in the middle. The CDR3 consists of 14 residues. The CDR3 nucleotides are TGTGCCAGCAGCTCAACCCTTGTCGGCACTGAAGCTTTCTTT. Translating gives CASSSTLVGTEAFF.

The V call is TRBV7-8, the J call TRBJ1-1; maybe TRBD1 (6 bases). The CDR3 has 13 amino acids. Trimming cost V 3 bases and J 4 bases, with 9 bases left between them. Germline-derived CDR1 and CDR2 are SGHVS and FQNEAQ. The CDR3 sequence: CASSFRGSTEAFF. CDR3 DNA sequence: TGTGCCAGCAGCTTCAGGGGATCCACTGAAGCTTTCTTT.

This sequence joins TRBV2 and TRBJ2-1; possible D gene TRBD2, 6 bases. This CDR3 is built from 14 residues. V shed 7 bases and J shed 5 bases, with 15 bases lying between them. Looked up from germline, CDR1 is SNHLY and CDR2 is FYNNEI. The CDR3 is CASIPGLRHNEQFF. The CDR3 coding sequence is TGTGCCAGCATCCCGGGACTCCGTCACAATGAGCAGTTCTTC.

The chain links TRBV5-4 to TRBJ2-2; 8 positions match TRBD2. The CDR3 totals 14 residues. V trimming: 1 base; J trimming: 7 bases; junction bases outside the gene matches: 3. Germline-derived CDR1 and CDR2 are SGHNT and YYREEE (reference sequence). The CDR3 loop is CASSLNLAGGELFF. In nucleotides, the CDR3 is TGTGCCAGCAGCTTGAACCTAGCGGGCGGGGAGCTGTTTTTT.

The chain carries TRBV18 and TRBJ2-5; a weak D match, TRBD2 (6 bases). The CDR3 length is 19 residues. V shed 6 bases and J shed 4 bases, with 30 bases lying between them. In germline, CDR1 is KGHSH, CDR2 LQKENI. The CDR3 coding sequence is TGTGCCAGCTCCCCATTTATCGGGGTCGGGACTCCTCAAGGAGAGACCCAGTACTTC. This encodes CASSPFIGVGTPQGETQYF.

The chain uses TRBV7-9 and TRBJ2-1, with 7 nucleotides matching TRBD2. Germline CDR1 SEHNR, CDR2 FQNEAQ (reference sequence). J lost 7 bases, V lost 1 base, and 7 bases had no gene match. The CDR3 contains 15 residues. The CDR3 coding sequence is TGTGCCAGCAGCTTAGGTAGGGAGGGTCGAAATGAGCAGTTCTTC. Its protein product is CASSLGREGRNEQFF.

The chain links TRBV18 to TRBJ2-7, with D possibly TRBD1 on 6 matching bases. Germline CDR1 KGHSH, CDR2 LQKENI. V was cut by 6 bases and J by 0 bases, with 15 bases left in between. The CDR3 is 15 amino acids. CDR3: CASSPGQTNSYEQYF. Here the CDR3 DNA reads TGTGCCAGCTCGCCCGGACAGACTAACTCCTACGAGCAGTACTTC.

The chain employs TRBV7-8 and TRBJ1-3, with 8 bases fitting TRBD1. V was pared by 3 bases and J by 0 bases, with 7 bases of the junction left unmatched. Germline values: CDR1 SGHVS, CDR2 FQNEAQ. There are 17 residues in the CDR3. The CDR3 DNA reads as TGTGCCAGCAGCTTGAAGTACAGGGGGGACTCTGGAAACACCATATATTTT. Translating gives CASSLKYRGDSGNTIYF.

The chain recombines TRBV6-6 with TRBJ1-5; D might be TRBD1 (6 bases). Trimming cost V 11 bases and J 5 bases, with 13 bases left between them. The length of the CDR3 is 12 residues. Germline CDR1 reads MNHNY; CDR2 reads SVGAGI (reference sequence). The CDR3 spells CAGQRGDQPQHF. CDR3 nucleotide sequence: TGTGCCGGACAGCGGGGAGATCAGCCCCAGCATTTT.

V is TRBV6-2 or TRBV6-3 and J is TRBJ1-1, with no clear D. Germline V gene data show CDR1 as MNHEY and CDR2 as SVGEGT. The CDR3 loop spans 16 amino acids. Between the trimmed V and J ends, which lost 0 bases and 0 bases, there was a span of 11 bases. The CDR3 loop is CASSYSAMRVNTEAFF. CDR3 nucleotide sequence: TGTGCCAGCAGTTACTCCGCTATGAGGGTGAACACTGAAGCTTTCTTT.

V is TRBV2 and J is TRBJ2-5; weak D call: TRBD1 (6 bases). The V gene's germline CDR1 is SNHLY and CDR2 FYNNEI. This CDR3 spans 16 amino acids. V was pared by 4 bases and J by 0 bases, with 15 bases between. The CDR3 region is CASSGSQGKYQETQYF. For the CDR3, the DNA is TGTGCCAGCAGTGGATCCCAGGGGAAGTACCAAGAGACCCAGTACTTC.

The chain uses TRBV4-1 and TRBJ1-2; TRBD1 matches at 7 bases. This CDR3 comprises 15 residues. Germline lookup yields CDR1 MGHRA and CDR2 YSYEKL. V dropped 0 bases and J dropped 6; count of bases not matched to a gene: 7. CDR3 DNA sequence: TGCGCCAGCAGCCAAGATCCGGGGACAGAAGATGGCTACACCTTC. This encodes CASSQDPGTEDGYTF.

The genes are TRBV27 and TRBJ1-5; D is ambiguous. Germline V lookup: CDR1 MNHEY, CDR2 SMNVEV (reference sequence). Trimming cost V 4 bases and J 6 bases, with 13 bases left between them. The CDR3 runs 14 residues. CDR3 DNA: TGTGCCAGCAGTTCTTCTTCCCTGAGTCAGCCCCAGCATTTT. Amino acid sequence: CASSSSSLSQPQHF.

This chain uses TRBV9 with TRBJ2-1; D not resolved. Germline V gene lookup returns CDR1 SGDLS and CDR2 YYNGEE. The ends were cut back, 8 bases at V and 9 bases at J, with 9 bases in the middle. The CDR3 contains 10 residues. Here the CDR3 reads CARVYSEQFF. The CDR3 DNA reads TGTGCCAGGGTCTATAGTGAGCAGTTCTTC.

The rearrangement uses TRBV6-5 and TRBJ1-1; no definite D call. The ends were cut back, 6 bases at V and 0 bases at J, with 8 bases in the middle. This CDR3 comprises 13 residues. Looked up from germline, CDR1 is MNHEY and CDR2 is SVGAGI. CDR3 in DNA: TGTGCCAGCAGGGTTACGGTGAACACTGAAGCTTTCTTT. Translation gives CASRVTVNTEAFF.

The rearrangement uses TRBV6-2 or TRBV6-3 and TRBJ1-5; 7 nucleotides match TRBD1. V gave up 2 bases and J gave up 7 bases; unmatched junction bases: 5. CDR1 is MNHEY, CDR2 SVGEGT, per germline. The CDR3 extends over 14 amino acids. The CDR3, as DNA: TGTGCCAGCAGTTACGACAGGGTTAGACAGCCCCAGCATTTT. Residues: CASSYDRVRQPQHF.

This chain uses TRBV5-7 with TRBJ2-6; D possibly corresponds to TRBD1 (5 bases). TRBV5-7 is annotated as an ORF whose role is uncertain. The CDR3 runs 18 residues. V was trimmed by 1 base and J by 3 bases, leaving 17 bases between them. This CDR3 is CASSLKGRQKRGANVLTF. In DNA, the CDR3 is TGTGCCAGCAGCTTGAAGGGGCGACAGAAACGTGGGGCCAACGTCCTGACTTTC.

The chain couples TRBV12-3 or TRBV12-4 to TRBJ2-1, with TRBD2 as a possible D gene (6 bases). The CDR3 has 13 residues. The ends were cut back, 3 bases at V and 8 bases at J, with 11 bases in the middle. CDR3 residues: CASSLGEVDEQFF. DNA for the CDR3: TGTGCCAGCAGTTTGGGGGAGGTGGATGAGCAGTTCTTC.

V and J are TRBV15 and TRBJ2-7; D uncertain. Trimming pared 0 bases from V and 6 bases from J, leaving 9 bases between. CDR3 length equals 13 residues. Germline V CDR1 and CDR2: LNHNV, YYDKDF (reference sequence). In nucleotides, the CDR3 is TGTGCCACCAGCAGAGATTTTGTGAGCGAGCAGTACTTC. It encodes CATSRDFVSEQYF.

V usage is TRBV3-1 (or the pseudogene TRBV3-2) and J usage is TRBJ2-3, with 7 nucleotides matching TRBD2. V lost 0 bases to trimming and J lost 4 bases; unmatched junction nucleotides: 4. CDR1 and CDR2 (germline): LGHDT, YNNKEL (reference sequence). The CDR3 is 15 residues long. Here the CDR3 DNA reads TGTGCCAGCAGCCAAGATTGGGGGGGGTCAGATACGCAGTATTTT. This encodes CASSQDWGGSDTQYF.

This rearrangement joins TRBV7-2 to TRBJ1-2, with D uncertain. V lost 5 bases, J lost 5 bases, and 15 bases lay in between. CDR1 is SGHTA and CDR2 is FQGNSA in the germline V gene. The CDR3 has 14 residues. CDR3 sequence: CASSPRGALYGYTF. In DNA, the CDR3 is TGTGCCAGCAGCCCTCGGGGAGCCCTGTATGGCTACACCTTC.

The chain employs TRBV28 and TRBJ1-1; D gene ambiguous. This CDR3 spans 14 amino acids. In germline, CDR1 is MDHEN, CDR2 SYDVKM. Trimming cost V 5 bases and J 2 bases, with 12 bases left between them. Here the CDR3 DNA reads TGTGCCAGCAGTGATCATACAGCTAACACTGAAGCTTTCTTT. This gives the protein CASSDHTANTEAFF.